The source of this T cell receptor (beta chain) is a study of shared T cell receptors in the human thymus. Produced via immunoSEQ multiplex PCR; TCRdb's table is partial and in-frame only. The sample lists about 610,000 clones; around 89% were seen once. This CDR3 comprises 16 residues. The V segment lost 4 bases and the J segment 4 bases; nucleotides outside the gene matches: 5. Germline V CDR1 and CDR2: MGHRA, YSYEKL. These data were likewise used in another study, on human thymus T cells. As that report states: All donors were healthy Finnish infants who were undergoing corrective surgery to treat congenital heart defects. The thymus tissue came from resections taken during corrective heart surgery. Across thymic and blood repertoires, the usage of V and J genes appeared to be biased. The related literature has documented a marked overlap of thymic repertoires among unrelated individuals.

The rearrangement links TRBV4-1 to TRBJ2-7, with 15 positions matching TRBD2. Sample: thymocytes. The clonotype comes from a boy younger than two with a congenital heart defect. The CDR3 coding sequence is TGCGCCAGCAGCCGCAGGACTAGCGGGAGGGGGTACGAGCAGTACTTC. This encodes CASSRRTSGRGYEQYF.